The following is a T cell receptor beta chain sequence with its context. Antigen: not known. The junction departs from germline at one end; a sequencing error may be responsible. This entry belongs to a study of CD8 T cells in ankylosing spondylitis. Germline V gene lookup returns CDR1 DFQATT and CDR2 SNEGSKA (reference sequence). The CDR3 consists of 18 residues. Study conclusions and caveats: CD8+ disease-linked clones were present at relatively low frequencies in blood.

Quantitative molecular-barcoded 5'-RACE generated the TCR beta libraries. Via MiXCR, TCRdb re-called the 5' RACE reads, giving one row per CDR3 protein. The sample contains 250,000 to 400,000 distinct CDR3 sequences, about 9.9% of which appear only once. The TCR was taken from a female donor with ankylosing spondylitis or in good health (not recorded which). V gene TRBV20-1 combines with J gene TRBJ2-1; the match to TRBD2 covers 12 bases. Sequencing was done on a sample of blood, either unsorted or a sorted T cell fraction (not recorded which). CDR3 DNA: TGCTGTGCTAGAGATGGGACTAGCGGGTGGGGTTCCTACAATGAGCAGTTCTTC. This encodes CCARDGTSGWGSYNEQFF.